This entry lists 12 T cell receptor beta chains sequenced from one sample in a study of blood T cell repertoires in COVID-19. Clones were sequenced by immunoSEQ multiplex PCR, and TCRdb holds only the in-frame ones, with some missing. In the table there are 310,000 or so clones, 70% to 90% of which are singletons. The sequenced sample consisted of PBMCs or T cells enriched from blood (not recorded which). The receptor source for this set is a woman aged 25-40 years who had recovered from COVID-19.

This clone was counted between two and nine times. The chain links TRBV7-6 to TRBJ1-4; D gene ambiguous. CDR1 is SGHVS, CDR2 FNYEAQ, per germline. The CDR3 extends over 14 amino acids. V gave up 1 base and J gave up 7 bases, with 10 bases separating them. CDR3 protein: CASSLGEFAEKLFF. CDR3 in DNA: TGTGCCAGCAGCTTAGGGGAGTTTGCTGAAAAACTGTTTTTT. Full variable domain (missing parts from reference TRBV7-6 and TRBJ1-4): GAGVSQSPRYKVTKRGQDVALRCDPISGHVSLYWYRQALGQGPEFLTYFNYEAQQDKSGLPNDRFSAERPEGSISTLTIQRTEQRDSAMYRCASSLGEFAEKLFFGSGTQLSVL.

This chain joins TRBV5-1 and TRBJ1-2; 7 nucleotides agree with TRBD1. V shed 4 bases, J shed 6 bases, and the junction held 15 bases outside the gene matches. The CDR3 is made up of 16 amino acids. The V gene's germline CDR1 is SGHRS and CDR2 YFSETQ. Here the CDR3 reads CASSGGTAREPDGYTF. DNA for the CDR3: TGCGCCAGCAGCGGAGGGACAGCCCGAGAACCTGATGGCTACACCTTC.

V and J are TRBV30 and TRBJ1-2, with D possibly TRBD1 on 5 matching bases. The V gene's germline CDR1 is GTSNPN and CDR2 SVGIG (reference sequence). There are 13 residues in the CDR3. V lost 3 bases, J lost 5 bases, and 13 bases lay in between. In nucleotides, the CDR3 is TGTGCCTGGAGCCTCGGGACTCTGTATGGCTACACCTTC. The encoded protein is CAWSLGTLYGYTF.

This clone was detected once. The chain links TRBV30 to TRBJ2-7, with TRBD2 identical over 12 bases. V was clipped by 8 bases and J by 0 bases; unmatched bases: 8. Germline assignment: CDR1 GTSNPN and CDR2 SVGIG (reference sequence). The CDR3 is made up of 15 amino acids. This CDR3 reads CAGRQGLAGSYEQYF. The CDR3 DNA reads as TGTGCCGGGCGGCAGGGACTAGCGGGCTCCTACGAGCAGTACTTC.

V usage is TRBV24-1 and J usage is TRBJ2-1; a possible D gene is TRBD1 (6 bases). Trimming cost V 4 bases and J 2 bases, with 11 bases left between them. The CDR3 length is 15 residues. The V gene's germline CDR1 is KGHDR and CDR2 SFDVKD. CDR3: CATSERTAPYNEQFF. As DNA, the CDR3 is TGTGCCACCAGTGAGCGGACAGCGCCCTACAATGAGCAGTTCTTC.

The CDR3 nucleotides are TGTGCCAGCTCACCCACTAGCGGGGGGGCCCACGAGCAGTACTTC. Its protein is CASSPTSGGAHEQYF. The V gene is TRBV18, the J gene TRBJ2-7; 13 positions agree with TRBD2. The V gene end was trimmed by 3 bases and the J gene end by 5 bases; junction bases not matched to a gene: 4. Germline values: CDR1 KGHSH, CDR2 LQKENI. This CDR3 region has 15 residues.

The rearrangement joins TRBV7-2 to TRBJ2-2; the D gene is possibly TRBD1 (6 bases). CDR3 length equals 16 residues. Germline values: CDR1 SGHTA, CDR2 FQGNSA. Trimming removed 5 bases at V and 3 bases at J, with 16 bases between. CDR3 DNA sequence: TGTGCCAGCAGCCTCACTTACAGGGACGACACCGGGGAGCTGTTTTTT. Its protein is CASSLTYRDDTGELFF. Combining the CDR3 with reference TRBV7-2 and TRBJ2-2 gives the whole variable domain GAGVSQSPSNKVTEKGKDVELRCDPISGHTALYWYRQSLGQGLEFLIYFQGNSAPDKSGLPSDRFSAERTGGSVSTLTIQRTQQEDSAVYLCASSLTYRDDTGELFFGEGSRLTVL.

The chain couples TRBV4-2 to TRBJ2-2, with 8 bases that match TRBD1. V shed 7 bases and J 1 base; nucleotides not matched to a gene: 8. The germline V gene encodes CDR1 LGHNA and CDR2 YNFKEQ. The CDR3 is 16 amino acids. The CDR3 here is CASTGQANGNTGELFF. CDR3 bases: TGTGCCAGCACGGGACAGGCCAATGGGAACACCGGGGAGCTGTTTTTT.

The V and J genes are TRBV21-1 and TRBJ1-2. TRBV21-1 is listed as a pseudogene. The CDR3 is 15 amino acids. CDR3 protein: CASSSIGESPYGYTF. For the CDR3, the DNA is TGTGCCAGCAGCTCGATTGGAGAGAGCCCCTATGGCTACACCTTC.

This chain connects TRBV7-9 to TRBJ2-3; the match to TRBD2 covers 13 bases. CDR1 SEHNR and CDR2 FQNEAQ come from the germline V gene (reference sequence). The V segment lost 1 base and the J segment 6 bases; nucleotides outside the gene matches: 7. The CDR3 covers 17 residues. The CDR3 is CASSLVLRTSGGDTQYF. In DNA form, the CDR3 reads TGTGCCAGCAGCTTAGTTTTGAGGACTAGCGGGGGTGATACGCAGTATTTT.

J is TRBJ2-6 and V is TRBV7-3, with D uncertain. Germline V CDR1 and CDR2: SGHTA, FQGTGA. The CDR3 contains 18 residues. The germline V and J ends were trimmed by 5 bases and 0 bases, with 17 bases remaining between them. Here the CDR3 reads CASSPLQATVSGANVLTF. CDR3 DNA sequence: TGTGCCAGCAGCCCCCTGCAGGCTACGGTCTCTGGGGCCAACGTCCTGACTTTC.

The chain employs TRBV6-5 and TRBJ1-6; unclear D gene. The germline V and J ends were trimmed by 4 bases and 7 bases, with 11 bases remaining between them. The CDR3 has 14 amino acids. Germline V CDR1 and CDR2: MNHEY, SVGAGI. CDR3 DNA: TGTGCCAGCAGTTGGGTGGGAGGGAATTCACCCCTCCACTTT. As protein: CASSWVGGNSPLHF.